Below, 8 T cell receptor beta chains from the same sample are listed, as sequenced in a study of molecular identifiers for immune sequencing clone quantification. TCRdb fed the PCR reads into MiXCR, producing one record per CDR3 protein. The sample holds some 94,000 distinct CDR3 sequences, nearly 25% seen once. The sample taken for sequencing was naive CD8+ T cells from blood, with Jurkat cell RNA spiked in. Noted subset: FACS-sorted CD8+CD4-CCR7+CD45RA+ naive T cells. The source of these receptors is a human donor in good health. Some libraries in this study had Jurkat cell RNA spiked in.

For this clonotype: This may come from a read error, since a much larger clone is one base off. The chain joins TRBV20-1 to TRBJ2-7; TRBD2 matches at 9 bases. CDR1 is DFQATT, CDR2 SNEGSKA, per germline (reference sequence). The CDR3 totals 13 residues. The CDR3: CSARLAGTYEQCF. The DNA for the CDR3 is TGCAGTGCTAGACTAGCGGGGACCTACGAGCAGTGCTTC.

This clonotype was observed many times. The rearrangement links TRBV5-1 to TRBJ2-2, with D possibly being TRBD1 (6 bases). The CDR3 loop spans 16 amino acids. Trimming took off 0 bases at V and 3 bases at J, with 12 bases between the two ends. CDR1 SGHRS and CDR2 YFSETQ come from the germline V gene. The CDR3 DNA reads as TGCGCCAGCAGCTTGGAACAGGGCTGGGACACCGGGGAGCTGTTTTTT. Encoded protein: CASSLEQGWDTGELFF.

This clonotype has ten or more counts. As DNA, the CDR3 is TGTGCCAGCAGCTTAGTGGGGGGGGCAATTGTAGATACGCAGTATTTT. As protein: CASSLVGGAIVDTQYF. The chain employs TRBV11-2 and TRBJ2-3, with a weak D call TRBD2 (7 bases). Trimming removed 1 base from V and 5 bases from J, with 16 bases in between. Germline V gene lookup returns CDR1 SGHAT and CDR2 FQNNGV. There are 16 residues in the CDR3.

This chain uses TRBV4-3 with TRBJ1-1; D perhaps matches TRBD1 (6 bases). The CDR3 runs to 15 residues. The V and J ends lost 0 bases and 4 bases respectively, with 12 bases between them. CDR1 and CDR2 (germline): LGHNA, YSLEER. CDR3 sequence reads: CASSQETGGATEAFF. CDR3 DNA sequence: TGCGCCAGCAGCCAAGAAACGGGGGGGGCCACTGAAGCTTTCTTT.

The V gene is TRBV5-3, the J gene TRBJ2-7; 7 bases fit TRBD2. TRBV5-3 is an ORF, and what it does is uncertain. This CDR3 is built from 16 residues. V lost 4 bases and J lost 7; bases outside the gene matches: 17. CDR3 amino acids: CARSSSSGFSPGEQYF. Written as DNA, the CDR3 is TGTGCCAGAAGCAGTTCTAGCGGCTTCAGCCCGGGGGAGCAGTACTTC.

On this clonotype: One end of the junction does not line up with germline, which may come from a read error. The genes are TRBV27 and TRBJ1-1; TRBD1 is a possible D gene (5 bases). The CDR3 has 14 amino acids. Germline CDR1 MNHEY, CDR2 SMNVEV (reference sequence). The CDR3 region is CASSVRQLGTEAFF. CDR3 bases: TGTGCCAGCAGTGTCAGACAGCTGGGCACTGAAGCTTTCTTC.

In its sample, this clonotype was seen many times. The chain joins TRBV7-2 to TRBJ1-5; 8 nucleotides agree with TRBD1. J was trimmed by 6 bases and V by 3 bases; bases with no gene match: 7. The germline gives CDR1 SGHTA, CDR2 FQGNSA. This CDR3 contains 15 residues. Here the CDR3 reads CASSFGRGLGQPQHF. The CDR3 nucleotides read TGTGCCAGCAGCTTCGGCAGGGGGCTTGGTCAGCCCCAGCATTTT. The variable domain in full, completed from reference TRBV7-2 and TRBJ1-5, reads GAGVSQSPSNKVTEKGKDVELRCDPISGHTALYWYRQSLGQGLEFLIYFQGNSAPDKSGLPSDRFSAERTGGSVSTLTIQRTQQEDSAVYLCASSFGRGLGQPQHFGDGTRLSIL.

To note about this clonotype: This clone may be a read error of a much larger clone one base away. The J gene is TRBJ2-7, the V gene TRBV4-1; TRBD1 matches at 8 bases. CDR1 is MGHRA and CDR2 is YSYEKL in the germline V gene. CDR3 length equals 15 residues. CDR3 DNA sequence: TGCGCCAGCAGCCAAATTAGGACAGGGTCCTACGAGCAGTGCTTC. It is translated as CASSQIRTGSYEQCF.